A single sample gave rise to the 28 T cell receptor beta chains below, sequenced in a study of shared clonotypes between healthy human individuals. Method: immunoSEQ multiplex PCR; TCRdb's copy keeps in-frame clones and lacks some. The sample carries about 1.5 million clones, over 95% recorded once. The sequenced material came from naive CD4+ T cells sorted from blood. Noted subset: CD45RA+ positively selected. Every receptor here comes from a man aged 25 to 40 in good health.

The chain joins TRBV7-9 to TRBJ1-5, with 7 bases that match TRBD1. Unmatched junction bases numbered 13, after V lost 4 bases and J lost 10 bases. This CDR3 comprises 15 residues. Germline V gene data show CDR1 as SEHNR and CDR2 as FQNEAQ (reference sequence). The CDR3 loop is CASSSLQGTPGPQHF. The CDR3 DNA reads as TGTGCCAGCAGCTCACTACAGGGGACCCCGGGTCCCCAGCATTTT.

The CDR3 reads CASSRDLRGINGYTF. In DNA form, the CDR3 reads TGTGCCAGCAGCCGTGACCTACGGGGAATAAATGGCTACACCTTC. This chain connects TRBV5-4 to TRBJ1-2, with D uncertain. The CDR3 extends over 15 amino acids. Germline CDR1 reads SGHNT; CDR2 reads YYREEE (reference sequence). V was shortened by 4 bases and J by 6 bases, with 19 bases between the two germline ends.

CDR3 loop: CASSAASGRYEQYF. CDR3 bases: TGTGCCAGCAGTGCGGCTAGCGGGAGGTACGAGCAGTACTTC. The chain employs TRBV2 and TRBJ2-7; 11 bases line up with TRBD2. From germline, CDR1 is SNHLY and CDR2 FYNNEI. Trimming removed 4 bases from V and 4 bases from J; junction bases left unmatched: 3. This CDR3 contains 14 residues.

The chain joins TRBV7-9 to TRBJ2-1, with 8 bases that match TRBD2. The germline CDR1 and CDR2 sequences are SEHNR and FQNEAQ (reference sequence). This CDR3 spans 15 amino acids. V gave up 2 bases and J gave up 10 bases; unmatched junction bases: 10. CDR3 in amino acids: CASSLRSGGPVEQFF. The CDR3 DNA sequence: TGTGCCAGCAGCTTACGGTCGGGAGGGCCGGTCGAGCAGTTCTTC.

This rearrangement joins TRBV7-2 to TRBJ2-4; D possibly corresponds to TRBD1 (5 bases). Trimming cost V 5 bases and J 1 base, with 9 bases left between them. Germline CDR1 SGHTA, CDR2 FQGNSA. The CDR3 contains 14 residues. The CDR3 sequence: CASSPRVAKNIQYF. DNA for the CDR3: TGTGCCAGCAGCCCCAGGGTTGCCAAAAACATTCAGTACTTC.

V and J are TRBV28 and TRBJ2-7; TRBD2 matches at 10 bases. CDR3 length: 15 amino acids. V lost 2 bases to trimming and J lost 2 bases; unmatched junction nucleotides: 3. Germline loops: CDR1 MDHEN, CDR2 SYDVKM. CDR3 DNA: TGTGCCAGCAGTTTAGGGACTAGCGAACCCTACGAGCAGTACTTC. This sequence encodes CASSLGTSEPYEQYF.

The chain employs TRBV6-7 and TRBJ2-7; D might be TRBD2 (5 bases). TRBV6-7 is an open reading frame whose function is uncertain. The CDR3 extends over 16 amino acids. V dropped 0 bases and J dropped 0 bases, with 12 bases sitting between them. The CDR3 loop reads CASSYSASFVSYEQYF. The DNA for the CDR3 is TGTGCCAGCAGTTACTCGGCTAGCTTCGTCTCCTACGAGCAGTACTTC.

This sequence joins TRBV28 and TRBJ2-1, with TRBD2 matching over 11 bases. CDR1 is MDHEN and CDR2 is SYDVKM in the germline V gene. This CDR3 has 16 residues. V gave up 5 bases and J gave up 10 bases; unmatched junction bases: 13. The CDR3 bases are TGTGCCAGCAGTGCCATGGGACTAGCGGAGACCTACGAGCAGTTCTTC. This sequence encodes CASSAMGLAETYEQFF.

The rearrangement uses TRBV2 and TRBJ2-7, with 7 bases fitting TRBD2. CDR3 length: 14 residues. The germline V gene has CDR1 SNHLY and CDR2 FYNNEI. The J segment lost 5 bases and the V segment lost 1 base, leaving 5 bases of the junction unmatched. CDR3 nucleotides: TGTGCCAGCAGTGAAGTTCTAGCGGAGCACGAGCAGTACTTC. Protein product: CASSEVLAEHEQYF.

The rearrangement uses TRBV2 and TRBJ1-4; 7 bases map to TRBD1. V lost 2 bases, J lost 5 bases, and 8 bases stayed unmatched. The CDR3 loop spans 16 amino acids. Looked up from germline, CDR1 is SNHLY and CDR2 is FYNNEI. CDR3 nucleotide sequence: TGTGCCAGCAGTGAATCTTCGGGACAGCGAAATGAAAAACTGTTTTTT. This translates into CASSESSGQRNEKLFF.

This clone occurred once. This sequence joins TRBV29-1 and TRBJ2-5; weak D call: TRBD2 (7 bases). Germline CDR1 reads SQVTM; CDR2 reads ANQGSEA. V was cut by 7 bases and J by 1 base, with 16 bases left in between. This CDR3 has 14 amino acids. CDR3 in DNA: TGCAGCGGAGGGGGGGGAGCCCTCCAAGAGACCCAGTACTTC. Protein product: CSGGGGALQETQYF. The whole variable domain, filled in from reference TRBV29-1 and TRBJ2-5, reads SAVISQKPSRDICQRGTSLTIQCQVDSQVTMMFWYRQQPGQSLTLIATANQGSEATYESGFVIDKFPISRPNLTFSTLTVSNMSPEDSSIYLCSGGGGALQETQYFGPGTRLLVL.

V gene TRBV28 combines with J gene TRBJ1-1; D remains unclear. The CDR3 has 15 amino acids. In germline, CDR1 is MDHEN, CDR2 SYDVKM. Trimming pared 3 bases from V and 0 bases from J, leaving 11 bases between. The CDR3 region has the DNA TGTGCCAGCAGTTTCAGCCTGGGGATGAACACTGAAGCTTTCTTT. Translation: CASSFSLGMNTEAFF. Looking up the rest from reference TRBV28 and TRBJ1-1 gives the full variable domain: DVKVTQSSRYLVKRTGEKVFLECVQDMDHENMFWYRQDPGLGLRLIYFSYDVKMKEKGDIPEGYSVSREKKERFSLILESASTNQTSMYLCASSFSLGMNTEAFFGQGTRLTVV.

The sample holds one count of this clone. The chain has TRBV25-1 and TRBJ2-1; unclear D gene. Trimming stripped 4 bases from V and 0 bases from J, with 7 bases between. The germline CDR1 and CDR2 sequences are MGHDK and SYGVNS. The CDR3 length is 14 residues. DNA of the CDR3: TGTGCCAGCAGTGGAGAGAGCTCCTACAATGAGCAGTTCTTC. Its translation: CASSGESSYNEQFF. Full variable domain (outside the CDR3, taken from reference TRBV25-1 and TRBJ2-1): EADIYQTPRYLVIGTGKKITLECSQTMGHDKMYWYQQDPGMELHLIHYSYGVNSTEKGDLSSESTVSRIRTEHFPLTLESARPSHTSQYLCASSGESSYNEQFFGPGTRLTVL.

The chain recombines TRBV19 with TRBJ1-1; D call uncertain. Germline V lookup: CDR1 LNHDA, CDR2 SQIVND (reference sequence). There are 13 residues in the CDR3. Trimming left V 3 bases short and J 8 bases short, with 13 bases between. CDR3 bases: TGTGCCAGTAGTATGTCCGGGTTCGGAGAAGCTTTCTTT. Amino acid sequence: CASSMSGFGEAFF.

The chain combines TRBV2 with TRBJ1-5; D remains ambiguous. The ends were cut back, 7 bases at V and 7 bases at J, with 14 bases in the middle. CDR1 is SNHLY, CDR2 FYNNEI, per germline. CDR3 length: 13 amino acids. CDR3 loop: CASTTGIAQPQHF. The CDR3 nucleotides are TGTGCCAGCACAACTGGGATAGCCCAGCCCCAGCATTTT.

V usage is TRBV5-1 and J usage is TRBJ2-2; no reliable D call. The CDR3 has 14 amino acids. The germline V and J ends were trimmed by 5 bases and 4 bases, with 12 bases remaining between them. Germline V gene lookup returns CDR1 SGHRS and CDR2 YFSETQ. The CDR3 is CASRYHPGTGELFF. The DNA for the CDR3 is TGCGCCAGCAGGTATCACCCGGGCACCGGGGAGCTGTTTTTT.

The rearrangement uses TRBV9 and TRBJ1-2; 10 nucleotides align to TRBD1. The germline V gene encodes CDR1 SGDLS and CDR2 YYNGEE. V was pared by 4 bases and J by 7 bases, with 7 bases of the junction left unmatched. This CDR3 has 14 residues. CDR3 nucleotide sequence: TGTGCCAGCAGCCCGGCCGGGACAGGGGTTGGCTACACCTTC. This gives the protein CASSPAGTGVGYTF.

The DNA for the CDR3 is TGTGCCAGCAGCGAGGGGGGGTATCAGCCCCAGCATTTT. This sequence encodes CASSEGGYQPQHF. V and J are TRBV7-9 and TRBJ1-5, with D possibly being TRBD1 (6 bases). V was clipped by 5 bases and J by 5 bases, with 10 bases between them. CDR1 is SEHNR, CDR2 FQNEAQ, per germline (reference sequence). The CDR3 loop spans 13 amino acids.

The chain recombines TRBV6-5 with TRBJ2-5; 11 positions match TRBD1. The CDR3 runs 15 residues. Per germline, CDR1 MNHEY and CDR2 SVGAGI. The junction had 8 bases not matched to a gene; V was cut back by 6 bases and J by 5 bases. The CDR3 bases are TGTGCCAGCAGCCCCGGGGACAGGGGGACGGAGACCCAGTACTTC. It translates to CASSPGDRGTETQYF.

This rearrangement joins TRBV11-3 to TRBJ2-1; 10 bases fit TRBD1. Germline assignment: CDR1 SGHNT and CDR2 YENEEA. V lost 5 bases to trimming and J lost 5 bases; unmatched junction nucleotides: 6. The CDR3 consists of 15 residues. CDR3 bases: TGTGCCAGCAGCGCGGGACAGGGGTCCCACAATGAGCAGTTCTTC. Amino acid sequence: CASSAGQGSHNEQFF.

The chain joins TRBV28 to TRBJ1-5; possible D gene TRBD1, 5 bases. The V and J ends lost 2 bases and 0 bases respectively, with 8 bases between them. The CDR3 covers 15 residues. From germline, CDR1 is MDHEN and CDR2 SYDVKM. CDR3 coding DNA: TGTGCCAGCAGTTTAAGGACACATAGCAATCAGCCCCAGCATTTT. This gives the protein CASSLRTHSNQPQHF.

CDR3 in DNA: TGTGCCAGCAGCCCGGGGACTAGCGGGATAAGGTACGAGCAGTACTTC. Translating gives CASSPGTSGIRYEQYF. The chain uses TRBV5-4 and TRBJ2-7; 13 nucleotides match TRBD2. Germline V gene sequence: CDR1 SGHNT, CDR2 YYREEE (reference sequence). Trimming cost V 4 bases and J 4 bases; bases outside gene matches: 8. CDR3 length equals 16 residues. The full variable domain, in which reference TRBV5-4 and TRBJ2-7 provide the parts outside the CDR3, is ETGVTQSPTHLIKTRGQQVTLRCSSQSGHNTVSWYQQALGQGPQFIFQYYREEENGRGNFPPRFSGLQFPNYSSELNVNALELDDSALYLCASSPGTSGIRYEQYFGPGTRLTVT.

The chain employs TRBV4-2 and TRBJ2-2; TRBD2 matches 10 bases. The length of the CDR3 is 18 residues. Germline values: CDR1 LGHNA, CDR2 YNFKEQ. V shed 0 bases and J 7 bases; nucleotides not matched to a gene: 11. The CDR3: CASSQDPAGGPSSGELFF. In DNA, the CDR3 is TGTGCCAGCAGCCAAGATCCAGCGGGAGGGCCGTCAAGCGGGGAGCTGTTTTTT.

This chain uses TRBV9 with TRBJ2-3, with 15 bases matching TRBD2. The CDR3 is 16 residues long. The J segment lost 3 bases and the V segment lost 3 bases, leaving 2 bases of the junction unmatched. The germline V gene has CDR1 SGDLS and CDR2 YYNGEE. The CDR3 region is CASSGGTSGRTDTQYF. In DNA form, the CDR3 reads TGTGCCAGCAGCGGGGGGACTAGCGGGAGGACAGATACGCAGTATTTT.

The chain employs TRBV6-4 and TRBJ2-3; the match to TRBD2 covers 8 bases. CDR3 length equals 15 residues. Germline V gene data show CDR1 as MRHNA and CDR2 as SNTAGT. J lost 2 bases, V lost 8 bases, and 9 bases had no gene match. CDR3 in amino acids: CASVLSGSHTDTQYF. The CDR3 DNA reads as TGTGCCAGCGTGTTGAGCGGGAGCCACACAGATACGCAGTATTTT.

V gene TRBV5-1 combines with J gene TRBJ2-4; 8 bases line up with TRBD2. Germline loops: CDR1 SGHRS, CDR2 YFSETQ. V shed 1 base, J shed 5 bases, and the junction held 20 bases outside the gene matches. The CDR3 sequence is 20 residues long. The CDR3 nucleotides are TGCGCCAGCAGCTTGACTGCGGGACTAGGGTATGCGGCTGATCAAAACATTCAGTACTTC. Protein: CASSLTAGLGYAADQNIQYF.

J is TRBJ1-2 and V is TRBV13; D is possibly TRBD1 (6 bases). Germline-derived CDR1 and CDR2 are PRHDT and FYEKMQ (reference sequence). Trimming pared 5 bases from V and 11 bases from J, leaving 27 bases between. The CDR3 runs to 16 residues. For the CDR3, the DNA is TGTGCCAGCAGCCGTTTCATTGGGGCAGGGGCCGAACCTTACACCTTC. It specifies CASSRFIGAGAEPYTF.

The chain couples TRBV2 to TRBJ2-7; no clear D. The CDR3 runs 12 residues. The V end lost 2 bases, the J end lost 7 bases, and 9 bases lay between the germline ends. Per the germline V gene, CDR1 is SNHLY and CDR2 is FYNNEI. The CDR3 region is CASSEYPGEQYF. CDR3 nucleotide sequence: TGTGCCAGCAGTGAATACCCTGGGGAGCAGTACTTC.